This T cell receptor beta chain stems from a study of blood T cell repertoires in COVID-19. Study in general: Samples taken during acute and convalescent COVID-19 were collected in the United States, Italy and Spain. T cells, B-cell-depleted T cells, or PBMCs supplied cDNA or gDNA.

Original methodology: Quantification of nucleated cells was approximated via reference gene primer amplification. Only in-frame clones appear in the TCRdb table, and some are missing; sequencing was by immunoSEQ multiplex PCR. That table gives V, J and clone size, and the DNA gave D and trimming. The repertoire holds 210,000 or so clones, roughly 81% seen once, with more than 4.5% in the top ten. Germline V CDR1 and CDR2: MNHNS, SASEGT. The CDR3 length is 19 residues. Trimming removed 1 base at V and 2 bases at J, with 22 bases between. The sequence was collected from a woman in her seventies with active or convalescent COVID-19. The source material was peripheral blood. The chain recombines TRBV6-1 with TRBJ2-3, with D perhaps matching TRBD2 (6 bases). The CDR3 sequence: CASSEVPGRKCGDTDTQYF. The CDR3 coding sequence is TGTGCCAGCAGTGAAGTGCCAGGGCGGAAGTGCGGGGACACAGATACGCAGTATTTT.